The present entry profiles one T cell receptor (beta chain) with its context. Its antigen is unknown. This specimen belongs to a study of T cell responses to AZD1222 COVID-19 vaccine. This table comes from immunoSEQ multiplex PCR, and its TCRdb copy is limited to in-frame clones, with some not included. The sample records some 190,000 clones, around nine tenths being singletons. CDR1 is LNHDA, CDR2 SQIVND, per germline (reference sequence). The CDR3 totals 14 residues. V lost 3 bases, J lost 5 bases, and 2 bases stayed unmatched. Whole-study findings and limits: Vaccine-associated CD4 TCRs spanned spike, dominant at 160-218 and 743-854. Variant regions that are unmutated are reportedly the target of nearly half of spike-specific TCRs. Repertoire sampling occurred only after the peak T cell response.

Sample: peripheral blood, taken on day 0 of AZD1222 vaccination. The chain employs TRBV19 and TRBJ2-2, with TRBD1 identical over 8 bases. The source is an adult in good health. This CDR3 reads CASSMGQETGELFF. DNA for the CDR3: TGTGCCAGTAGTATGGGACAGGAGACCGGGGAGCTGTTTTTT.